This TCR beta chain appears in the sequencing data of a study of cytomegalovirus exposure and HLA in healthy donors. As for the study in general: The study's early data release held tens of millions of unique TCRs from HLA-typed donors. Study-level findings and limits: In a later analysis, HLA-C alleles had the fewest associated TCRs, DRB1 alleles the most. A later analysis appeared to link common viral pathogens to several of the most significant clusters.

In the PCR, 60 Vbeta and 13 Jbeta primers were used. TCRdb keeps only in-frame clones here, not all; method: immunoSEQ multiplex PCR. Its table records about 110,000 clones. V dropped 3 bases and J dropped 4 bases, with 19 bases sitting between them. The CDR3 spans 17 residues. Looked up from germline, CDR1 is SGDLS and CDR2 is YYNGEE. Comments on this clone: Its antigen remains unidentified.

The chain links TRBV9 to TRBJ2-2; tentative D call: TRBD2 (7 bases). The sample taken for sequencing was PBMCs. The TCR comes from a man between 35 and 55 years old in good health and CMV-seropositive. CDR3 sequence (DNA): TGTGCCAGCAGCGAACGGCCCGGGGGGCTGAGCACCGGGGAGCTGTTTTTT. Amino acid sequence: CASSERPGGLSTGELFF.